This T cell receptor beta chain was sequenced in a study of early T cells in non-severe SARS-CoV-2 infection. Study summary: Sequencing of unsorted whole blood was done on bulk RNA, leaving chains unpaired.

Study-level findings and limits: The VDJdb matching leaned toward anti-spike CD8 responses and overlooked private and CD4 specificities.

CDR1 and CDR2 from the germline V gene are DFQATT and SNEGSKA (reference sequence). V dropped 2 bases and J dropped 3; count of bases not matched to a gene: 9. This CDR3 has 16 residues. Concerning this clonotype: The antigen is not known.

Separate cDNA molecules each had unique molecular identifiers attached to them. MiXCR, run by TCRdb on the 5' RACE reads, gives a single entry per CDR3 protein. Of 79,000 or so distinct CDR3 sequences in the sample, more than 10% were seen once. The genes are TRBV20-1 and TRBJ2-3; the match to TRBD2 covers 9 bases. Sequencing was done on a sample of whole blood. The clonotype originates from an adult who was a healthcare worker with PCR-confirmed SARS-CoV-2 infection or an uninfected control (not recorded which). In DNA form, the CDR3 reads TGCAGTGCTAGAAGGAATAGCGGGAGAACGACAGATACGCAGTATTTT. It translates to CSARRNSGRTTDTQYF.